This entry features one T cell receptor (beta chain) sequence. The CDR3 is 13 amino acids. Trimming stripped 6 bases from V and 2 bases from J, with 10 bases between. This sample was taken from a study of blood T cell repertoires in COVID-19. Across the whole study: COVID-19 samples from acute and convalescent phases originated in the United States, Italy and Spain.

Original handling: Estimation of nucleated cell counts was performed using reference gene primer amplification. Assay used: immunoSEQ multiplex PCR; TCRdb lists only in-frame clones, some missing. The V and J calls and clone size are taken from that table; D and trimming were inferred from the DNA. The repertoire holds tens of thousands of clones, with approximately 85% as singletons. The specimen sequenced was peripheral blood. The receptor's source is a human donor in a cohort sampled during active COVID-19. The V gene is TRBV12-3 or TRBV12-4, the J gene TRBJ2-5, with D perhaps TRBD1 (5 bases). The CDR3 is CASRPTEQETQYF. The CDR3 nucleotides are TGTGCCAGCAGGCCGACAGAACAAGAGACCCAGTACTTC.